This T cell receptor beta chain comes out of a study of breast tumors, draining lymph nodes, adjacent tissues. Study-wide results and limits: Most tumor T cells seemingly derive from lymph node, then expand in tumor. Tumor repertoires ranked between lymph nodes and nontumor tissue in diversity, with V and J gene preferences. Luminal-like breast cancer showed significantly greater tumor-nontumor repertoire similarity than basal-like breast cancer did. That most tumor T cells come from lymph nodes remained unproven.

TCRdb redid the calling of the multiplex PCR reads with MiXCR, one entry per CDR3 protein. The sample lists some 130,000 distinct CDR3 sequences, just under 20% seen once, with about 3.7% in the top ten. Breast cancer patients provided tissue from their axillary draining lymph nodes. CDR1 SGHTA and CDR2 FQGTGA come from the germline V gene. This CDR3 is 18 amino acids long. Trimming removed 1 base at V and 6 bases at J, with 22 bases between. This clonotype was observed at least ten times. Its antigen is currently unknown. Input material: axillary lymph node tissue. The chain has TRBV7-3 and TRBJ2-1; D possibly corresponds to TRBD2 (6 bases). The TCR was taken from a female donor with breast cancer. Some clones in this sample may be carry-over from other donors' samples. The CDR3 DNA is TGTGCCAGCAGCTTAATCACTACAAGGGTTGGAGGGTCCAATGAGCAGTTCTTC. As protein: CASSLITTRVGGSNEQFF.